This T cell receptor beta chain was documented in a study of blood T cell repertoires in COVID-19. Data came from immunoSEQ multiplex PCR; TCRdb stores just in-frame clones and leaves some out. The sample carries more than 350,000 clones, around nine tenths recorded once. Looked up from germline, CDR1 is DFQATT and CDR2 is SNEGSKA (reference sequence). V lost 3 bases and J lost 1; bases outside the gene matches: 6. CDR3 length equals 15 residues. The material sequenced was PBMCs or T cells enriched from blood (not recorded which). V gene TRBV20-1 combines with J gene TRBJ2-4; 7 nucleotides match TRBD1. This receptor was identified in a woman between 18 and 29 years old who had been exposed to COVID-19. The CDR3 loop reads CSASTPTGAKNIQYF. In DNA form, the CDR3 reads TGCAGTGCTAGTACCCCGACAGGGGCCAAAAACATTCAGTACTTC.